A selection of T cell receptor beta chains follows, all from one sample in a study of blood T cell repertoires in COVID-19. The protocol was immunoSEQ multiplex PCR, while the TCRdb copy is restricted to in-frame clones and leaves out a portion. The repertoire holds about 53,000 clones, around 82% seen once, with about 2.9% in the top ten. Sample: peripheral blood. These receptors were obtained from an older woman with acute or convalescent COVID-19. The CDR3 runs from the conserved cysteine through the conserved F or W. D genes are given only for firm matches. Clone size is given for some rows only: seen once, a few or many times, or a class if the clone is expanded.

v_gene	j_gene	d_gene	abundance	CDR3aa	CDR3nt
TRBV2	TRBJ1-4	TRBD1	once	CASSGQGGTNEKLFF	TGTGCCAGCAGCGGACAGGGGGGAACTAATGAAAAACTGTTTTTT
TRBV19	TRBJ2-2	TRBD2	NA	CATEGEGSGRAAGELFF	TGTGCCACCGAGGGTGAGGGGAGCGGGAGGGCCGCCGGGGAGCTGTTTTTT
TRBV6-5	TRBJ1-1	TRBD1	few	CASSYTGQAAEAFF	TGTGCCAGCAGTTACACTGGACAGGCGGCCGAAGCTTTCTTT
TRBV5-4	TRBJ1-2	NA	NA	CASSPPYRADGYTF	TGTGCCAGCAGCCCACCGTACAGGGCGGATGGCTACACCTTC
TRBV6-5	TRBJ2-5	NA	NA	CASRRDSRETQYF	TGTGCCAGCAGGCGGGACAGCCGAGAGACCCAGTACTTC
TRBV29-1	TRBJ1-6	NA	NA	CSVKTGNNSPLHF	TGCAGCGTGAAGACAGGAAATAATTCACCCCTCCACTTT
TRBV24-1	TRBJ1-2	TRBD1	NA	CATRSETGGAYTF	TGTGCCACCAGATCCGAGACAGGGGGCGCCTACACCTTC
TRBV2	TRBJ1-6	NA	NA	CASKGAIGDNSPLHF	TGTGCCAGCAAGGGAGCGATAGGCGATAATTCACCCCTCCACTTT
TRBV19	TRBJ2-5	NA	NA	CASRNRASETQYF	TGTGCCAGTAGGAACAGAGCTAGCGAGACCCAGTACTTC
TRBV6-4	TRBJ2-7	TRBD2	NA	CASWLAGGPGEQYF	TGTGCCAGCTGGTTGGCGGGAGGGCCGGGGGAGCAGTACTTC
TRBV5-1	TRBJ2-2	NA	NA	CASSLTDSPGTGELFF	TGCGCCAGCAGCCTAACGGACTCCCCCGGGACCGGGGAGCTGTTTTTT
TRBV6-5	TRBJ2-1	NA	NA	CASSYSAGTINEQFF	TGTGCCAGCAGTTACTCTGCGGGAACGATCAATGAGCAGTTCTTC
TRBV2	TRBJ1-2	NA	NA	CASSVPEAGYTF	TGTGCCAGCAGCGTGCCCGAGGCGGGCTACACCTTC
TRBV3-1/TRBV3-2	TRBJ2-7	TRBD1	NA	CASSRGTGGYYEQYF	TGTGCCAGCAGCCGAGGGACAGGGGGCTACTACGAGCAGTACTTC
TRBV7-9	TRBJ2-1	TRBD2	NA	CASSPGLAVSYNEQFF	TGTGCCAGCAGCCCAGGACTAGCGGTTTCCTACAATGAGCAGTTCTTC
TRBV28	TRBJ2-5	NA	NA	CASSSSGGTETQYF	TGTGCCAGCAGTTCAAGTGGGGGGACGGAGACCCAGTACTTC
TRBV21-1	TRBJ2-5	NA	NA	CASSRSQGPETQYF	TGTGCCAGCAGCAGAAGTCAGGGTCCAGAGACCCAGTACTTC
TRBV20-1	TRBJ2-1	NA	NA	CSASYAVKNEQFF	TGCAGTGCTAGTTATGCGGTGAAGAATGAGCAGTTCTTC
TRBV5-6	TRBJ1-2	TRBD1	NA	CASSLFETGGRKDGYTF	TGTGCCAGCAGCTTGTTTGAGACAGGGGGCCGGAAGGATGGCTACACCTTC
TRBV5-5	TRBJ2-3	NA	NA	CASSLGGLPSTDTQYF	TGTGCCAGCAGCTTGGGAGGACTACCTAGCACAGATACGCAGTATTTT
TRBV27	TRBJ1-2	TRBD1	NA	CASSEANRGLYYGYTF	TGTGCCAGCAGTGAGGCTAACAGGGGGCTTTACTATGGCTACACCTTC
TRBV30	TRBJ1-5	NA	NA	CASAQGRYQPQHF	TGTGCCTCAGCACAGGGAAGATATCAGCCCCAGCATTTT
TRBV11-2	TRBJ1-2	TRBD1	NA	CASSPGQGIGYTF	TGTGCCAGCAGCCCGGGACAGGGGATAGGCTACACCTTC
TRBV6-1	TRBJ1-5	NA	few	CASSEGGGPQPQHF	TGTGCCAGCAGTGAAGGGGGAGGACCACAGCCCCAGCATTTT
TRBV10-1	TRBJ1-6	NA	NA	CASSPDRNSPLHF	TGCGCCAGCAGCCCAGACAGGAATTCACCCCTCCACTTT
TRBV12-3/TRBV12-4	TRBJ1-1	NA	NA	CASSTTEGTEAFF	TGTGCCAGCAGTACTACGGAGGGTACTGAAGCTTTCTTT
TRBV30	TRBJ2-5	TRBD2	NA	CAWSVWLAGNKETQYF	TGTGCCTGGAGTGTATGGCTAGCGGGTAATAAAGAGACCCAGTACTTC
TRBV18	TRBJ1-1	NA	NA	CASLLQADTEAFF	TGTGCCAGCTTACTACAGGCTGACACTGAAGCTTTCTTT
TRBV7-2	TRBJ2-7	NA	NA	CASSLTDSYEQYF	TGTGCCAGCAGCTTAACGGACAGCTACGAGCAGTACTTC